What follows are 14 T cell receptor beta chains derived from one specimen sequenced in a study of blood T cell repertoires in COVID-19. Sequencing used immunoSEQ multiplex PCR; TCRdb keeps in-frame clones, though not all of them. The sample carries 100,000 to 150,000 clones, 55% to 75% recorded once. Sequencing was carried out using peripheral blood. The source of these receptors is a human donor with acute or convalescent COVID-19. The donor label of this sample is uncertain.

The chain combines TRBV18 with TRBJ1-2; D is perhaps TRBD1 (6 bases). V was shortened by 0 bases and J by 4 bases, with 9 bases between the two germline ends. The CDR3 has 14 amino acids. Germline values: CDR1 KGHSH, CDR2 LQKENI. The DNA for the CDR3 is TGTGCCAGCTCACCACCGTACAGGGCCTATGGCTACACCTTC. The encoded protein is CASSPPYRAYGYTF.

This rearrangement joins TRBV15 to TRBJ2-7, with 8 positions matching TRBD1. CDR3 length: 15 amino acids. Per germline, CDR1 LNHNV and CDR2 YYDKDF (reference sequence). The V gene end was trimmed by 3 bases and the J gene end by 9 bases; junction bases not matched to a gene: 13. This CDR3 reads CATSRDRVEGVGQYV. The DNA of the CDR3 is TGTGCCACCAGCAGGGACAGGGTAGAGGGGGTCGGGCAGTACGTC.

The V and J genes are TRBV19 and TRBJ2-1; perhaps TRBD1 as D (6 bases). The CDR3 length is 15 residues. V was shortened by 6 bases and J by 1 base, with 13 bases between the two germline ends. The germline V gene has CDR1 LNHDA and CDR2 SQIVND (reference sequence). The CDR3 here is CASRPRQDSYNEQFF. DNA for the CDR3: TGTGCCAGTAGGCCCAGACAGGATTCCTACAATGAGCAGTTCTTC.

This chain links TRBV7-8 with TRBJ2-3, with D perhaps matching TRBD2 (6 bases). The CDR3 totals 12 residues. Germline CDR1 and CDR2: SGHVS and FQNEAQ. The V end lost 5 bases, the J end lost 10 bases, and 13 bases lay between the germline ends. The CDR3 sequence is CASSLTPGAQYF. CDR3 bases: TGTGCCAGCAGCCTAACTCCGGGGGCGCAGTATTTT.

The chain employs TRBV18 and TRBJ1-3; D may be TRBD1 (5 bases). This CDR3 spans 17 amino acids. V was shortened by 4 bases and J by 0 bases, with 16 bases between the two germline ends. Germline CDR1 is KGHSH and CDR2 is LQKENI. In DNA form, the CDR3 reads TGTGCCAGCTCACTCCAAACCGCAGGGTCCTCTGGAAACACCATATATTTT. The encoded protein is CASSLQTAGSSGNTIYF.

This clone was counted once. CDR3 region: CASSRGHSSNSPLHF. Written as DNA, the CDR3 is TGTGCCAGCAGTCGGGGACATTCAAGTAATTCACCCCTCCACTTT. This chain connects TRBV6-2 or TRBV6-3 to TRBJ1-6; a weak D match, TRBD1 (6 bases). The CDR3 loop spans 15 amino acids. CDR1 MNHEY and CDR2 SVGEGT come from the germline V gene. With 5 bases removed from V and 6 bases from J, the gap between germline ends came to 14 bases.

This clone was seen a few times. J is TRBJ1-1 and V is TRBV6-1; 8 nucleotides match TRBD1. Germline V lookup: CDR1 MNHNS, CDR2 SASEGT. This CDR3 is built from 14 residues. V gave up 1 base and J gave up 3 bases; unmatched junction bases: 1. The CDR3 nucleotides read TGTGCCAGCAGTGAAGACAGGGGGGACACTGAAGCTTTCTTT. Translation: CASSEDRGDTEAFF.

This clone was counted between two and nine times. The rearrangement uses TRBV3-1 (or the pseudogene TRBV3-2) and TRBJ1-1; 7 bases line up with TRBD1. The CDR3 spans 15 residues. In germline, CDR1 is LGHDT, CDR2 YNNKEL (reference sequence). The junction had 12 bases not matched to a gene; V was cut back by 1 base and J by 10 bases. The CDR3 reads CASSQGNRGLGGAFF. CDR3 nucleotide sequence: TGTGCCAGCAGCCAAGGTAACAGGGGACTTGGGGGAGCTTTCTTT.

CDR3: CASSLTGQPNTEAFF. The CDR3 DNA reads TGTGCCAGCAGTTTGACGGGACAGCCGAACACTGAAGCTTTCTTT. The chain is built from TRBV27 and TRBJ1-1, with 7 bases aligning to TRBD1. The CDR3 has 15 amino acids. CDR1 MNHEY and CDR2 SMNVEV come from the germline V gene (reference sequence). After removal of 3 bases from V and 1 base from J, the junction contained 5 bases not matched to a gene.

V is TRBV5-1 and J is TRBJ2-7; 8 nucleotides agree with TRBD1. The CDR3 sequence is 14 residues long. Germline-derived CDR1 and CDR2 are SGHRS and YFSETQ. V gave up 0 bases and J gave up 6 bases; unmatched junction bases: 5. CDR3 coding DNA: TGCGCCAGCAGCTTGGCCGCAGGGGGCTCCGAGCAGTACTTC. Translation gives CASSLAAGGSEQYF.

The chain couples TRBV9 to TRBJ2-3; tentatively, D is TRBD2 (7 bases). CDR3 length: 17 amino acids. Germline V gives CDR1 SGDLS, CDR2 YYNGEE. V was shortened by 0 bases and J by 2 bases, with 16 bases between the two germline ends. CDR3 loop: CASSVGVGGLSTDTQYF. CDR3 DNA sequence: TGTGCCAGCAGCGTAGGGGTCGGGGGGCTATCCACAGATACGCAGTATTTT.

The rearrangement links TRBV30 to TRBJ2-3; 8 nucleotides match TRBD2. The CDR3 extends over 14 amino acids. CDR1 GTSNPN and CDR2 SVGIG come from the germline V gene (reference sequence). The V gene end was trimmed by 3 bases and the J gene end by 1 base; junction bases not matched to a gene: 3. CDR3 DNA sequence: TGTGCCTGGAGCGGGGGGGCGCGCACAGATACGCAGTATTTT. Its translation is CAWSGGARTDTQYF.

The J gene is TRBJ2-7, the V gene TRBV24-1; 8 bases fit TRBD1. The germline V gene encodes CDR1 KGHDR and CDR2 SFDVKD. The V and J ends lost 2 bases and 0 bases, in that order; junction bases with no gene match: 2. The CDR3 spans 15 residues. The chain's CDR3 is CATSDSQGASYEQYF. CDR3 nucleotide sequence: TGTGCCACCAGTGATTCCCAGGGGGCCTCCTACGAGCAGTACTTC.

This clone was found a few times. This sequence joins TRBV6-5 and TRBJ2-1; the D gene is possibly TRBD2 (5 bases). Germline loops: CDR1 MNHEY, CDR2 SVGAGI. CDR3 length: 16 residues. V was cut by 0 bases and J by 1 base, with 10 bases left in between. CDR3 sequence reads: CASSYSRRKSYNEQFF. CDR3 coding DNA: TGTGCCAGCAGTTACTCGAGGAGGAAGTCCTACAATGAGCAGTTCTTC.